This T cell receptor beta chain was documented in a study of blood T cell repertoires in COVID-19. Study summary: Sample material is recorded as cDNA or gDNA derived from T cells, B-cell-depleted T cells, or PBMCs.

Germline CDR1 and CDR2: SGHDT and YYEEEE. V was shortened by 4 bases and J by 5 bases, with 9 bases between the two germline ends. CDR3 length: 12 residues. Assay used: immunoSEQ multiplex PCR; TCRdb lists only in-frame clones, some missing. The table shows about 160,000 clones, with approximately 80% occurring only once. This chain links TRBV5-6 with TRBJ1-1; possible D gene TRBD1, 5 bases. Sequenced material: peripheral blood. The origin of this receptor is a woman aged 40 to 50 with COVID-19, enrolled during active disease. The CDR3 spells CASSPGVTEAFF. The CDR3 DNA reads as TGTGCCAGCAGCCCGGGGGTAACTGAAGCTTTCTTT.